This TCR beta chain is from a study of T cells in Graves' hyperthyroidism and ophthalmopathy (dated by TCRdb to between 2018 and 2020). Background on the whole study: Peripheral blood was collected at initial diagnosis, before any treatment. TCR V-J signatures able to tell the groups apart were searched for in a discovery cohort of 100 patients, of whom around 42 had Graves' ophthalmopathy and around 57 had stable Graves' hyperthyroidism. Prospective prediction of ophthalmopathy was tested in an independent validation cohort consisting of 18 to 20 hyperthyroidism patients and 15 or so patients who later progressed to ophthalmopathy. The 95 to 100 discovery patients were randomly split 7:3 into training and test sets. The study also compared thyroid tissue and blood T-cell repertoires from about six Graves' hyperthyroidism patients. Once sampling was done, hyperthyroidism patients were given methimazole at a starting dose of 30 mg daily, whereas ophthalmopathy patients were given high-dose intravenous methylprednisolone. According to the paper, TCR Vbeta CDR3 sequencing was carried out on about 140 peripheral blood samples, which came from under 50 ophthalmopathy, around 75 hyperthyroidism and roughly 17 progressor patients. The study at large found these results: No statistical method was used to fix the sample size in advance, and group allocation was not hidden from the investigators. In validation, the model predicted progression to ophthalmopathy a median of 6.5 months before onset, with about 71% sensitivity and roughly 79% specificity. Blood samples also contained most of the expanded thyroid clonotypes (frequency above 0.001), which suggests that blood repertoires may reflect thyroid immune responses. A 13 V-J signature model separated ophthalmopathy from stable hyperthyroidism, with 87.88% sensitivity and roughly 81% specificity in cross-validation and 80%/75% in testing.

This clonotype was recorded a few times. Its target antigen remains unknown. Per-base qualities were not stored, and no clone one base away is much larger. The CDR3 spans 17 residues, from the cysteine through the phenylalanine. CDR3 DNA only is kept here, 51 bases in frame from base 1. The germline V gene yields SNHLY for CDR1 and FYNNEI for CDR2. Clipping removes 4 bases from V and 0 bases from J, with 5 as the unmatched junction base count. Graves' hyperthyroidism was defined as stable when no progression to ophthalmopathy occurred over 18 months of follow-up. The hyperthyroidism patients were between 18 and 65 years old and newly diagnosed, with a disease duration of less than 2 months. Exclusion was applied to patients with uncontrolled infections, other autoimmune diseases, pregnancy or lactation. Diagnoses relied on clinical symptoms, serum thyroxine and TRAb, thyroid ultrasound and orbital computed tomography. PBMCs were isolated from 7.5 to 10 ml of fresh peripheral blood by Ficoll-Paque density gradient centrifugation. Total RNA was extracted with Trizol reagent, and quality was checked on an Agilent 2100 Bioanalyzer.

The TCR beta CDR3 regions were amplified from the RNA transcripts. For the first round of RT-PCR on the TCR CDR3, the HTBI primer set was used together with the Qiagen OneStep RT-PCR kit. Libraries were constructed in a second round of multiplex PCR, after which size selection and purification were performed. Sequencing of the libraries was done on an Illumina HiSeq2000 using paired-end 100 bp reads. As for how the authors treated the data: SOAPnuke was used to process the raw data, with reads discarded if the reads contained adapters or uncalled bases, had a mean Phred below 15, or lacked an exact constant-primer or identifier match. COPE v1.2.5 was used to merge high-quality paired reads, and clonotypes were defined as unique nucleotide sequences. MiTCR v1.1 was used to align clonotypes to the IMGT TRBV, TRBD and TRBJ reference segments. Only V-J combinations with frequency above 0.0001, covering about 99% of repertoires, were analysed. The TCS score was defined as the ratio of F50 (clonal expansion) to E x V (chaos), calculated using BLOSUM62-based TCRdist between CDR3 peptides within each V-J. Welch's t-statistics and random forest reduced 450 to 600 V-J features to some 14, which were used in a naive Bayes classifier (R e1071). The Morisita-Horn index was used to measure how similar the thyroid and blood repertoires were. TCRdb cleaned the public reads at Q25 with fastp, built clones with MiXCR and kept in-frame beta chains. All rows with the same CDR3 protein become a single entry with the most common DNA and genes. The V and J calls here are based on TCRdb, not the publication. A total of 800,000 or so distinct CDR3 sequences appear in this sample, roughly 40% of them only once. Of the sample, 8% to 9% is held by the ten largest clones.

The chain couples TRBV2 to TRBJ2-7; TRBD2 agrees with 14 junctional bases. The TCR was taken from a man younger than 30 with Graves' hyperthyroidism. Sequenced input: blood. CDR3 reads: CASSVTSGGASSYEQYF. The nucleotide sequence is given as TGTGCCAGCAGTGTGACTAGCGGGGGGGCGTCCTCCTACGAGCAGTACTTC.